The sequence of this TCR beta chain was determined in a study of identical twins (dated by TCRdb to 2016 to 2018). Context from the whole study: TCR alpha and beta repertoires from monozygotic twins, unrelated adults of various ages and cord blood were deep-sequenced to test whether fetal clonotypes persist. To rule out contamination, the twin experiments were replicated at different times with different library preparation protocols.

V and J lose 0 bases and 4 bases, and a span of 14 bases separates them. The cysteine opens and the phenylalanine closes a CDR3 of 16 amino acids. Only the CDR3 DNA stays, 48 bases, in frame from base 1. Taken from the germline V gene, the CDR1 and CDR2 loops are SGHRS and YFSETQ. This clonotype was counted between two and nine times. Its specific antigen is unknown. No much larger clonotype is one base removed from it; base qualities were not supplied. Libraries were prepared through 5' RACE. These reads were obtained on an Illumina HiSeq 2000. Template switching introduced a universal primer binding site; the final cDNA contained a unique molecular identifier, enabling accurate counting of TCR cDNA molecules. First-strand cDNA for TCR alpha and beta chains was synthesized from specific primers in the conserved constant-segment region. To control for contamination, every cDNA library was double barcoded, receiving both a SMART-Mk sample barcode and Illumina barcodes. TruSeq adapter sequences along with Illumina sample barcodes were introduced in two successive PCR steps. The TCR alpha and beta cDNA libraries were sequenced on the Illumina HiSeq platform using custom primers. Per the original workflow: Unique molecular identifiers were extracted from raw reads with MiGEC, and CDR3 positions were determined with MiXCR. For each individual, recombination models were inferred using an EM algorithm with the repgenHMM and IGoR tools. Shared clonotypes were analyzed with the tcR package in R, and sharing was normalized by the product of cloneset sizes. To study raw recombination without the effects of thymic and clonal selection, out-of-frame nonproductive sequences were analyzed. TCRdb reprocessing: public reads trimmed at Q25 with fastp, clones called with MiXCR, in-frame beta chains kept. Rows are combined by CDR3 protein, so each entry shows the most common genes and DNA. The V and J calls, along with clone size, are taken from TCRdb and not from the paper's own processing. A total of about 720,000 distinct CDR3 sequences appear in this sample, 18% of them only once. The top ten clonotypes cover about an eighth of the sample.

Every donor in the study was a healthy Caucasian. The twin cohort consisted of three pairs of female monozygotic twins, all aged 18 to 29 years. RNA for TCR libraries was isolated from peripheral blood mononuclear cells. What the work shows at the level of the full study, not this receptor alone: Invariant T cells such as MAIT and iNKT could partly confound zero-insertion analyses, though diverse VJ usage argued against this for most clonotypes. Abundant cord blood beta clonotypes carried fewer insertions; young adult naive repertoires showed a weaker similar trend, while memory repertoires showed none. Compared with coincidental sharing between unrelated individuals, out-of-frame TCR alpha sequences shared between twins had an excess of sequences with low generation probability. The excess sharing between twins in beta out-of-frame sequences was weaker because fewer shared sequences reduced the signal-to-noise ratio. In monozygotic twins, out-of-frame TCR alpha sharing was systematically underestimated by recombination models, although the models agreed with sharing between unrelated individuals. Conclusions relied on cross-sectional statistical analysis, since the same donors could not be followed over many years.

These sequences were also reported in another study, on T cells expressing NK-cell markers. Reported in the second study: TCR beta-chain repertoires were profiled in sorted CD3+CD56+NKG2C+, CD3+CD56+NKG2C- and CD3+CD56-NKG2C+ T-cell subsets from roughly eight donors. Seven of the eight sequenced donors were HCMV-seropositive and one was HCMV-seronegative. In several experiments an anti-gammadeltaTCR antibody was added to restrict sorting to alphabetaTCR-expressing T cells. For about 6 donors, the dominant CD3+CD56+NKG2C+ clonotypes were among the top 10 CD8+ clonotypes and accounted for roughly 1.0-8% of CD8+ T cells. Those dominant clonotypes were again the most abundant among CD3+CD56-NKG2C+ cells in several donors, at roughly 25-65%. Whether the expanded NKG2C-expressing T cell clones were specific for HCMV antigens was left unclear. Randomly selected healthy volunteers, three men and five women, were used as the eight sequenced donors. HCMV serostatus was determined by detecting HCMV-specific IgG in serum with a commercial ELISA kit. For five or six donors, unsorted PBMC were also used to sequence bulk peripheral blood T-cell repertoires. Reads were demultiplexed and grouped by UMI with MIGEC, and clonotypes were assembled and quantified with MiTCR. To exclude erroneous sequences, only TCR cDNA sequences supported by at least two reads were retained. Downstream repertoire analysis used the tcR package, and clonotypes were matched across fractions by CDR3 nucleotide sequence plus V segment. Antigen specificity was annotated against VDJdb with VDJmatch, allowing one amino acid substitution in CDR3.

The material sequenced was PBMCs. This sequence originates from a young woman in good health. The rearranged segments are TRBV5-1 and TRBJ2-1; the D gene assignment is ambiguous. The CDR3 region has the sequence CASSLAGPLVYNEQFF. The DNA sequence is TGCGCCAGCAGCTTGGCCGGGCCGCTTGTTTACAATGAGCAGTTCTTC.